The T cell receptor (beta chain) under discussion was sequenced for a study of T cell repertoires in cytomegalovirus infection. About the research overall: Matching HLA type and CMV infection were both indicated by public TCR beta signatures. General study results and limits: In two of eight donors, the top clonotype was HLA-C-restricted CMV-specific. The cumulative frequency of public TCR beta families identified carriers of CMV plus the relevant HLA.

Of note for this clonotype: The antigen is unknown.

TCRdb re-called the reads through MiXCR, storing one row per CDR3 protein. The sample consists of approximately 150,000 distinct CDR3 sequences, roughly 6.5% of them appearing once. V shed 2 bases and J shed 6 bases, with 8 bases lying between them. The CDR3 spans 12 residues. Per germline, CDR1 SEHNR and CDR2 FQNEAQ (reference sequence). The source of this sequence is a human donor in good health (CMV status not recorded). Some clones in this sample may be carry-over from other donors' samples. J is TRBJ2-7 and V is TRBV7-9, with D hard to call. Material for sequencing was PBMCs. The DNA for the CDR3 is TGTGCCAGCAGCTTATCTACGGGCGAGCAGTACTTC. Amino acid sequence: CASSLSTGEQYF.